The sequence of this T cell receptor beta chain was determined in a study of T cells in Graves' hyperthyroidism and ophthalmopathy. Study context: The authors collected peripheral blood at initial diagnosis, before any treatment.

Patients counted as stable if ophthalmopathy did not develop within 18 months. Cells are PBMCs isolated from more than 8.5 ml of fresh blood. CDR3 length: 14 residues. The germline V gene has CDR1 MGHRA and CDR2 YSYEKL. V lost 3 bases to trimming and J lost 8 bases, with 16 bases between them. Amplification yielded TCR beta CDR3 regions, with RNA transcripts as the source. TCR CDR3 regions were first amplified by RT-PCR with HTBI primers. TCRdb re-derived calls from the multiplex PCR reads in MiXCR, one entry per CDR3 protein. Counted here are a few hundred thousand distinct CDR3 sequences, 15% to 18% occurring once; the ten biggest clones make up around 7.8%. Study results and limitations: The blood repertoire included most of the expanded thyroid clonotypes above 0.001.

This clonotype was recorded a few times. Its antigen remains unknown. The source is a young woman with Graves' hyperthyroidism. The sample consisted of blood. This sequence joins TRBV4-1 and TRBJ1-1, with D unclear. The CDR3 is CASSQTPFTGEAFF. The CDR3 coding sequence is TGCGCCAGCAGCCAGACACCGTTTACGGGAGAAGCTTTCTTT.